This TCR beta chain originates from a study of post-analysis software for immune sequencing data (dated by TCRdb to between 2014 and 2017). Regarding the research as a whole: Recorded disease courses included relapsing-remitting, secondary progressive and progressive-relapsing multiple sclerosis, with some patients lacking subtype annotation. The patient repertoires were compared against around eleven previously published healthy control repertoires obtained from donors aged 6 to 25 years. A subset of samples was prepared in parallel using single-end sample barcoding, then pooled and co-amplified after Illumina adapter ligation. Overall results and qualifications from the work: The control group was slightly older than the multiple sclerosis patient group. Significantly higher frequencies in patients than in controls were found for about five TRBV segments, including TRBV5-6, TRBV5-1 and TRBV20-1. Direct clustering with F measure showed strong co-clustering of samples prepared in the same batch, prompting a batch-effect correction. Normalized Chao1 diversity was significantly lower in multiple sclerosis patients than controls, suggesting substantial peripheral T-cell clonal expansion.

To demonstrate the VDJtools post-analysis software, TCR beta repertoires were profiled from the peripheral blood of 10 to 15 young patients with multiple sclerosis. The multiple sclerosis patients were children and adolescents ranging in age from about 6 to 17 years. This clonotype was seen repeatedly, ten times or more. It has no known antigen specificity. Base quality data are lacking; no much larger clone is found one base away. Library preparation used PCR. The data were produced on an Illumina HiSeq 2500. To reduce PCR and sequencing biases, unique molecular identifiers were incorporated into the TCR beta cDNA libraries. Per 1 to 10 million input T cells, some 500,000 cDNA molecules were obtained, such that each molecule approximated one T cell. The patient libraries were prepared and sequenced with the same protocol used for the earlier healthy control dataset. Within a given batch, samples were prepared together, multiplexed and sequenced on the same HiSeq lane. The authors' pipeline ran thus. MIGEC was used to process the raw barcoded reads, and molecular identifier groups with only a single read were discarded before consensus assembly and CDR3 extraction. Clonotype tables were post-analysed with VDJtools, normalizing diversity by down-sampling all datasets to the smallest sample size. To correct batch-related cross-sample contamination, repertoire overlap clustering matched CDR3 amino acid sequences but not nucleotide sequences. TCRdb redid the processing of the public reads, applying fastp at Q25 and MiXCR, and retained in-frame beta chains. Each entry is one CDR3 protein sequence, shown with its most common DNA and genes. TCRdb's processing, not the authors' own work, is the source of the V and J calls. A total of 170,000 or so distinct CDR3 sequences appear in this sample, about 29% of them only once. The ten most abundant clones make up more than 1.3% of the sample.

The CDR3, cysteine through phenylalanine, is 16 amino acids long. The retained sequence is limited to the CDR3, 48 bases, with the frame set at the first base. Between the V and J ends, shortened by 2 bases and 4 bases respectively, the junction contains 16 bases. CDR1 and CDR2 are read off the germline V gene as ENHRY and SYGVKD. The sequence was collected from a girl aged 5-17 years with multiple sclerosis. Here the chain combines TRBV10-3 and TRBJ2-3, with no confident D gene call. Input material: blood. Read as DNA, the sequence is TGTGCCATCAGTGAGACTGGGCAGCTTGCCCCAGATACGCAGTATTTT. This codes for CAISETGQLAPDTQYF.